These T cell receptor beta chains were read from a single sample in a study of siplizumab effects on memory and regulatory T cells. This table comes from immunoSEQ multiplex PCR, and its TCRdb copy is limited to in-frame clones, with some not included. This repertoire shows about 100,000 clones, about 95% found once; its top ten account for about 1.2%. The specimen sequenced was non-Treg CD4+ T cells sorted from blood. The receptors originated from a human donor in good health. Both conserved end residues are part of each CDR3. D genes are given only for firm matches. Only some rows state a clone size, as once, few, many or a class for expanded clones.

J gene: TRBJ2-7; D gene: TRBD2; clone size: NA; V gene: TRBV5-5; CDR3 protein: CASSFGLAGVEEQYF; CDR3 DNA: TGTGCCAGCAGCTTCGGACTAGCGGGAGTTGAGGAGCAGTACTTC
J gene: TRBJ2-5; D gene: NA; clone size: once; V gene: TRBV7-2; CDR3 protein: CASSLEHWETQYF; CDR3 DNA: TGTGCCAGCAGCTTAGAACACTGGGAGACCCAGTACTTC
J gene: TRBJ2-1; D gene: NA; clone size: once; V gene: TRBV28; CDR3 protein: CASSWYNEQFF; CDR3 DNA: TGTGCCAGCAGTTGGTACAATGAGCAGTTCTTC
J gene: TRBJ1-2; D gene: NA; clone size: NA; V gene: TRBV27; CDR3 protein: CASSLTAGANYGYTF; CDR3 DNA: TGTGCCAGCAGTTTAACGGCAGGGGCTAACTATGGCTACACCTTC
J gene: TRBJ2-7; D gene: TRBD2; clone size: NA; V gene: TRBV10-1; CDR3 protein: CASSQLAGYEQYF; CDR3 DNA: TGCGCCAGCTCCCAACTAGCGGGCTACGAGCAGTACTTC
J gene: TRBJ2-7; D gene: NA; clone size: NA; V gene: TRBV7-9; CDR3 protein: CASSSGARGGTTREQYF; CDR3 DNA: TGTGCCAGCAGCTCCGGGGCGCGTGGTGGGACAACCAGGGAGCAGTACTTC
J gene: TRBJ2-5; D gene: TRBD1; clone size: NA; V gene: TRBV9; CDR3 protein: CASSVAQGETQYF; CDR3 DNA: TGTGCCAGCAGCGTAGCACAGGGGGAGACCCAGTACTTC
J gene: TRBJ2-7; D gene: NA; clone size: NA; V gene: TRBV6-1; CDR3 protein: CASRGEAQSPEQYF; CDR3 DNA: TGTGCCAGCAGAGGGGAGGCACAATCCCCCGAGCAGTACTTC
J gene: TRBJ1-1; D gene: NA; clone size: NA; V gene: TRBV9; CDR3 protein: CASSVVSQGTEAFF; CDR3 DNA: TGTGCCAGCAGCGTAGTATCCCAAGGGACTGAAGCTTTCTTT
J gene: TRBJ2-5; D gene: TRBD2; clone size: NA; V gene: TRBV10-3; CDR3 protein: CAISQRETTQYF; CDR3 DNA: TGTGCCATCAGCCAGCGGGAGACGACCCAGTACTTC
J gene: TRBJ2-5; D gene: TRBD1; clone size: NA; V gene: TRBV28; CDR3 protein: CASSPPGQGEETQYF; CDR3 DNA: TGTGCCAGCAGTCCTCCTGGACAGGGCGAGGAGACCCAGTACTTC
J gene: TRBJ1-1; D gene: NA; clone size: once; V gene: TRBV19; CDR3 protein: CASSVPVGKGEAFF; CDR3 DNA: TGTGCCAGTAGCGTACCTGTGGGTAAGGGTGAAGCTTTCTTT
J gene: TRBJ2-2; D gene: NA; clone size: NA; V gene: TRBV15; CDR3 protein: CATSRGGLNTGELFF; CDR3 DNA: TGTGCCACCAGCAGAGGAGGGCTGAACACCGGGGAGCTGTTTTTT